This TCR beta chain was sequenced for a study of tumor and adjacent non-tumor tissue in lung cancer. The study's findings and limits: Tumor repertoires had a smaller top 100 clone share than normal lung. Compared with tumor, normal lung showed significantly lower TCR diversity.

As to this clonotype: Its antigen is unidentified. At one boundary the junction diverges from the germline segment, which might be a read error.

This sample's RNA came from whole unsorted tissue. More than 3 cm separated this lung sample from the edge of the tumor. The CDR3 runs to 21 residues. CDR1 and CDR2 (germline): MNHNY, SVGAGI (reference sequence). The library came from three nested PCR rounds adapted from ARM-PCR protocols. TCRdb reprocessed the multiplex PCR reads with MiXCR, giving one entry per CDR3 protein. This table holds tens of thousands of distinct CDR3 sequences, 76% found once. The chain is built from TRBV6-6 and TRBJ2-3; 15 bases line up with TRBD2. Material for sequencing was distant non-tumor lung tissue. The TCR comes from a man between 70 and 80 years old with non-small cell lung cancer. CDR3 DNA sequence: TGTGCCAGCAGTTACCCAGGTCAGGGGACTAGCGGGAGGTCCAGTACAGATACGCAGTGTTTT. It yields the protein CASSYPGQGTSGRSSTDTQCF.